Below are 24 T cell receptor beta chains sequenced from a single sample in a study of blood T cells in healthy people across ages. The second PCR ran roughly 6 to 12 cycles with a sample-barcoded 5' primer and J-beta primers. One entry per CDR3 protein results from TCRdb running MiXCR on the 5' RACE reads. The data show hundreds of thousands of distinct CDR3 sequences, with 40% to 45% seen just once and about 32% held by the top ten. Source material: blood. Receptors were obtained from a man older than 75 in good health.

V gene TRBV6-5 combines with J gene TRBJ1-3, with D maybe TRBD1 (6 bases). The CDR3 length is 15 residues. V shed 5 bases and J shed 0 bases, with 11 bases lying between them. Germline loops: CDR1 MNHEY, CDR2 SVGAGI. CDR3 sequence (DNA): TGTGCCAGCAGTGGCGACAGGTCCTCTGGAAACACCATATATTTT. This translates into CASSGDRSSGNTIYF.

This clonotype has more than one count but fewer than ten. This chain links TRBV7-9 with TRBJ2-7, with TRBD1 matching 8 bases. Germline V gives CDR1 SEHNR, CDR2 FQNEAQ (reference sequence). The V segment lost 5 bases and the J segment 6 bases; nucleotides outside the gene matches: 6. This CDR3 contains 13 residues. CDR3 bases: TGTGCCAGCAGCCACGCCGGACAGGGCGAGCAGTACTTC. It yields the protein CASSHAGQGEQYF.

The V gene is TRBV6-1, the J gene TRBJ2-6, with D possibly called TRBD1 or TRBD2 (5 bases each). The V gene lost 4 bases and the J gene lost 5 bases, with 12 bases spanning the gap. CDR1 and CDR2 from the germline V gene are MNHNS and SASEGT. The CDR3 spans 15 residues. CDR3 sequence reads: CASSGGYTRANVLTF. Written as DNA, the CDR3 is TGTGCCAGCAGTGGGGGGTACACTCGGGCCAACGTCCTGACTTTC.

This sequence joins TRBV6-2 or TRBV6-3 and TRBJ2-7, with 7 positions matching TRBD1. The J call may not be correct, given that the DNA end is closer to TRBJ2-5. This CDR3 has 15 amino acids. The germline V gene encodes CDR1 MNHEY and CDR2 SVGEGT. CDR3 region: CASSYLRQGRETQYF. CDR3 DNA sequence: TGTGCCAGCAGTTACCTGCGACAGGGTCGGGAGACCCAGTACTTC.

The J gene is TRBJ2-2, the V gene TRBV5-1; possibly TRBD2 for D (6 bases). The V end lost 5 bases, the J end lost 0 bases, and 11 bases lay between the germline ends. Per germline, CDR1 SGHRS and CDR2 YFSETQ. This CDR3 is 15 amino acids long. The CDR3 DNA follows: TGCGCCAGCAGTGGCGGGGAGGCGAACACCGGGGAGCTGTTTTTT. As protein: CASSGGEANTGELFF.

This clonotype was recorded only once. The V call is TRBV24-1, the J call TRBJ1-5; 12 nucleotides align to TRBD1. There are 14 residues in the CDR3. The V gene's germline CDR1 is KGHDR and CDR2 SFDVKD. V lost 9 bases and J lost 4; bases outside the gene matches: 3. CDR3 sequence: CATGTGGGNQPQHF. For the CDR3, the DNA is TGTGCCACCGGGACAGGGGGCGGGAATCAGCCCCAGCATTTT.

To note about this clonotype: At one boundary the junction diverges from the germline segment, which might be a read error. This rearrangement joins TRBV11-2 to TRBJ2-2, with D possibly TRBD2 on 5 matching bases. This CDR3 is built from 17 residues. The germline CDR1 and CDR2 sequences are SGHAT and FQNNGV. CDR3 sequence (DNA): TGTGCCAGCAGCTTCTTAGCTGGCGGTTACAACACCGGGGAACTGTTTTTT. Encoded protein: CASSFLAGGYNTGELFF. The full variable domain, in which reference TRBV11-2 and TRBJ2-2 provide the parts outside the CDR3, is EAGVAQSPRYKIIEKRQSVAFWCNPISGHATLYWYQQILGQGPKLLIQFQNNGVVDDSQLPKDRFSAERLKGVDSTLKIQPAKLEDSAVYLCASSFLAGGYNTGELFFGEGSRLTVL.

This clonotype has more than one count but fewer than ten. The chain recombines TRBV6-2 or TRBV6-3 with TRBJ2-6; 8 positions agree with TRBD1. J gave up 1 base and V 10 bases, and 12 bases lay outside the gene matches. Germline CDR1 reads MNHEY; CDR2 reads SVGEGT. This CDR3 comprises 17 residues. The DNA of the CDR3 is TGTGCCACCCTTCGGGACAGGCATACTTCTGGGGCCAACGTCCTGACTTTC. Residues: CATLRDRHTSGANVLTF.

This clonotype was picked up many times. V is TRBV10-3 and J is TRBJ1-5; no reliable D call. CDR1 is ENHRY and CDR2 is SYGVKD in the germline V gene. This CDR3 region has 15 residues. V was trimmed by 6 bases and J by 3 bases, leaving 15 bases between them. The CDR3 nucleotides are TGTGCCATCAGCGCCGAGGGAGGTCCCAATCAGCCCCAGCATTTT. Amino acid sequence: CAISAEGGPNQPQHF.

This clonotype appeared a few times. This CDR3 is CASFSRFYEQYF. The CDR3 region has the DNA TGTGCCAGCTTCTCTCGATTCTACGAGCAGTACTTC. The rearrangement links TRBV6-5 to TRBJ2-7; D gene ambiguous. Germline loops: CDR1 MNHEY, CDR2 SVGAGI. V lost 8 bases to trimming and J lost 3 bases, with 11 bases between them. This CDR3 has 12 amino acids.

In nucleotides, the CDR3 is TGCGCCAGCACCTCCCTCAGTGCCTCCTACGAGCAGTACTTC. It is translated as CASTSLSASYEQYF. The chain couples TRBV5-1 to TRBJ2-7; unclear D gene. Germline-derived CDR1 and CDR2 are SGHRS and YFSETQ. The CDR3 totals 14 residues. The ends were cut back, 6 bases at V and 0 bases at J, with 13 bases in the middle.

The CDR3 region has the DNA TGTGCCACCAGCAGAGATCCCGGGGGGATGAACACTGAAGCTTTCTTT. Translated, it gives CATSRDPGGMNTEAFF. The chain couples TRBV15 to TRBJ1-1; D might be TRBD1 (5 bases). CDR3 length equals 16 residues. V dropped 0 bases and J dropped 0 bases, with 11 bases sitting between them. The germline V gene has CDR1 LNHNV and CDR2 YYDKDF (reference sequence). The entire variable domain, with the rest obtained from reference TRBV15 and TRBJ1-1, is as follows: DAMVIQNPRYQVTQFGKPVTLSCSQTLNHNVMYWYQQKSSQAPKLLFHYYDKDFNNEADTPDNFQSRRPNTSFCFLDIRSPGLGDTAMYLCATSRDPGGMNTEAFFGQGTRLTVV.

J is TRBJ1-6 and V is TRBV12-3 or TRBV12-4, with D perhaps matching TRBD1 (5 bases). The CDR3 length is 13 residues. The V gene lost 6 bases and the J gene lost 10 bases, with 13 bases spanning the gap. CDR3 sequence reads: CASSLGADSPLHF. Here the CDR3 DNA reads TGTGCCAGCAGCCTCGGGGCGGACTCACCCCTCCACTTT.

This clonotype was seen more than once but under ten times. The chain has TRBV6-2 or TRBV6-3 and TRBJ2-1; D is perhaps TRBD2 (5 bases). Germline assignment: CDR1 MNHEY and CDR2 SVGEGT. Trimming pared 2 bases from V and 5 bases from J, leaving 16 bases between. This CDR3 is built from 16 residues. CDR3 DNA: TGTGCCAGCAGTTACCCGACTACCTGGAGTAACAATGAGCAGTTCTTC. Protein: CASSYPTTWSNNEQFF.

The chain recombines TRBV27 with TRBJ2-7; D is possibly TRBD1 (6 bases). The CDR3 extends over 15 amino acids. CDR1 is MNHEY, CDR2 SMNVEV, per germline (reference sequence). The ends were cut back, 6 bases at V and 0 bases at J, with 15 bases in the middle. CDR3 amino acids: CASRPRRGHSYEQYF. The CDR3 bases are TGTGCCAGCAGGCCACGCAGGGGCCACTCCTACGAGCAGTACTTC.

A note on this clonotype: One junction end does not reproduce the germline sequence, and a read error may be involved. The J gene is TRBJ2-7, the V gene TRBV20-1; D possibly corresponds to TRBD1 (6 bases). Germline assignment: CDR1 DFQATT and CDR2 SNEGSKA (reference sequence). The CDR3 is 15 amino acids. The CDR3 reads CSADPGQSSSDEQYF. In nucleotides, the CDR3 is TGCAGTGCAGACCCCGGACAGTCCAGCTCCGACGAGCAGTACTTC.

The chain links TRBV29-1 to TRBJ1-1; a weak D match, TRBD1 (5 bases). The V end lost 4 bases, the J end lost 1 base, and 13 bases lay between the germline ends. The CDR3 has 14 amino acids. Germline V CDR1 and CDR2: SQVTM, ANQGSEA. The CDR3 spells CSVASSTANTEAFF. The CDR3 DNA reads as TGCAGCGTTGCCAGCTCGACAGCGAACACTGAAGCTTTCTTT.

A remark on this clonotype: At one end, the junction sequence differs from germline, possibly due to a read error. The rearrangement joins TRBV4-1 to TRBJ2-6, with unresolved D. The CDR3 totals 15 residues. CDR1 is MGHRA, CDR2 YSYEKL, per germline. The DNA of the CDR3 is TGCGCCAGCAGCCAAGACCGCCCTGGGCCCAACGTCCTGACTTTC. This sequence encodes CASSQDRPGPNVLTF.

Many counts were recorded for this clonotype. The V gene is TRBV12-3 or TRBV12-4, the J gene TRBJ1-2; no clear D. The CDR3 is 13 amino acids. V lost 6 bases, J lost 1 base, and 9 bases lay in between. This CDR3 is CASSPQYNYGYTF. The CDR3 DNA reads as TGTGCCAGCAGCCCTCAGTATAACTATGGCTACACCTTC.

V usage is TRBV20-1 and J usage is TRBJ1-2; maybe TRBD1 (6 bases). CDR1 DFQATT and CDR2 SNEGSKA come from the germline V gene (reference sequence). V gave up 4 bases and J gave up 7 bases, with 13 bases separating them. This CDR3 contains 12 residues. In DNA form, the CDR3 reads TGCAGTGCTACCCTGGGAGGGGGTGGCTACACCTTC. This translates into CSATLGGGGYTF.

This clonotype was counted a few times. The chain links TRBV6-1 to TRBJ2-1; 9 bases map to TRBD2. Germline CDR1 reads MNHNS; CDR2 reads SASEGT. The CDR3 runs 15 residues. The V and J ends lost 8 bases and 9 bases, in that order; junction bases with no gene match: 14. Here the CDR3 reads CASDSGLAFGREQFF. CDR3 DNA: TGTGCCAGCGACTCGGGACTAGCCTTCGGTCGTGAGCAGTTCTTC.

V is TRBV6-1 and J is TRBJ1-4, with D possibly being TRBD1 (6 bases). From germline, CDR1 is MNHNS and CDR2 SASEGT. This CDR3 is built from 15 residues. V was pared by 6 bases and J by 11 bases, with 22 bases between. The DNA for the CDR3 is TGTGCCAGCAGCCAGGACAGACTTATAATGAGGAAACTGTTTTTT. Its translation is CASSQDRLIMRKLFF.

This clonotype was seen ten or more times. The chain employs TRBV12-5 and TRBJ2-7; D uncertain. This CDR3 is 12 amino acids long. Germline-derived CDR1 and CDR2 are LGHNT and FRNRAP. V was pared by 7 bases and J by 6 bases, with 13 bases between. The CDR3: CASAKSQGEQYF. The CDR3 DNA follows: TGTGCTAGTGCCAAATCACAAGGCGAGCAGTACTTC.

The V and J genes are TRBV20-1 and TRBJ2-7; D is possibly TRBD2 (6 bases). CDR3 length: 13 amino acids. From germline, CDR1 is DFQATT and CDR2 SNEGSKA (reference sequence). The V end lost 0 bases, the J end lost 5 bases, and 11 bases lay between the germline ends. The CDR3 DNA sequence: TGCAGTGCTAGAGAAGGGACTTGGAACGAGCAGTACTTC. Residues: CSAREGTWNEQYF.